This passage covers 13 T cell receptor beta chains from one sample sequenced in a study of T cells in Graves' hyperthyroidism and ophthalmopathy (dated by TCRdb to between 2018 and 2020). Library preparation employed multiplex PCR. For sequencing, an Illumina HiSeq 2000 was employed. Amplification of TCR beta CDR3 regions was carried out from RNA transcripts. The first round of RT-PCR for the TCR CDR3 was performed with the HTBI primer set and the Qiagen OneStep RT-PCR kit. Starting from the raw public reads, TCRdb applied fastp trimming at Q25, assembled clones with MiXCR and retained in-frame beta chains. Each CDR3 protein gets just one entry, which takes the most common genes and DNA from the rows behind it. Here the sample has about 460,000 distinct CDR3 sequences; less than 25% occur a single time. Around 50% of the sample is held by the ten biggest clonotypes. Sequenced: blood. The receptors here all came from a woman aged 70-85 years with Graves' ophthalmopathy.

This chain joins TRBV7-6 and TRBJ2-1; TRBD2 agrees at 13 bases. The V gene's germline CDR1 is SGHVS and CDR2 FNYEAQ. V gave up 3 bases and J gave up 8 bases; unmatched junction bases: 1. This CDR3 region has 14 residues. CDR3 sequence reads: CASSFTSGRDEQFF. The CDR3 coding sequence is TGTGCCAGCAGCTTCACTAGCGGGAGGGATGAGCAGTTCTTC.

This clonotype was seen many times. CDR3 nucleotide sequence: TGCAGTGCTAGAGATGGGGCTAACTATGGCTACACCTTC. Translation: CSARDGANYGYTF. The rearrangement uses TRBV20-1 and TRBJ1-2; unclear D gene. CDR1 DFQATT and CDR2 SNEGSKA come from the germline V gene (reference sequence). The CDR3 spans 13 residues. V was cut by 0 bases and J by 0 bases, with 5 bases left in between.

This clonotype was detected ten times or more. This sequence joins TRBV28 and TRBJ1-5; D is perhaps TRBD1 (5 bases). Germline loops: CDR1 MDHEN, CDR2 SYDVKM. V lost 6 bases and J lost 4, with 16 bases in between. This CDR3 comprises 15 residues. CDR3 region: CASREDSPANQPQHF. The CDR3 nucleotides are TGTGCCAGCAGAGAAGACAGTCCCGCTAATCAGCCCCAGCATTTT.

The chain recombines TRBV20-1 with TRBJ1-1; D gene uncertain. CDR1 DFQATT and CDR2 SNEGSKA come from the germline V gene (reference sequence). Trimming left V 6 bases short and J 5 bases short, with 16 bases between. The CDR3 loop spans 13 amino acids. In nucleotides, the CDR3 is TGCAGTGCGCCTCGCCGGGTTTGGACTGAAGCTTTCTTT. Its translation is CSAPRRVWTEAFF.

The chain carries TRBV10-3 and TRBJ2-1; 7 nucleotides line up with TRBD1. V trimming: 6 bases; J trimming: 4 bases; junction bases outside the gene matches: 3. Germline-derived CDR1 and CDR2 are ENHRY and SYGVKD. This CDR3 region has 13 residues. CDR3 nucleotide sequence: TGTGCCATCAGGACGACAGGGTACAATGAGCAGTTCTTC. This translates into CAIRTTGYNEQFF.

This chain uses TRBV20-1 with TRBJ2-2, with TRBD2 matching 9 bases. The CDR3 consists of 16 residues. Per the germline V gene, CDR1 is DFQATT and CDR2 is SNEGSKA (reference sequence). J lost 0 bases, V lost 5 bases, and 7 bases had no gene match. The CDR3 coding sequence is TGCAGTGCTGTGACTAGCGGACAACCGAACACCGGGGAGCTGTTTTTT. This gives the protein CSAVTSGQPNTGELFF.

The CDR3 loop reads CASADLTGAKNIQYF. The CDR3, as DNA: TGTGCCAGCGCCGACCTGACAGGGGCCAAAAACATTCAGTACTTC. The rearrangement links TRBV7-2 to TRBJ2-4, with 7 nucleotides matching TRBD1. Per germline, CDR1 SGHTA and CDR2 FQGNSA. The CDR3 loop spans 15 amino acids. Losses at the gene ends were 8 bases for V and 1 base for J; bases not matched to a gene: 8.

Comment on this clonotype: A read error may explain this, as a much larger clone is one base away. This chain links TRBV6-2 or TRBV6-3 with TRBJ2-1; 12 positions agree with TRBD2. CDR3 length equals 17 residues. CDR1 and CDR2 from the germline V gene are MNHEY and SVGEGT. The J segment lost 6 bases and the V segment lost 1 base, leaving 7 bases of the junction unmatched. The CDR3 region has the DNA TGTGCCAGCAGTTACTTTTTCGAACTAGCGGGAGGCAATGAGCAGTTCTTC. Residues: CASSYFFELAGGNEQFF.

The rearrangement joins TRBV19 to TRBJ2-2, with D possibly being TRBD2 (5 bases). Germline CDR1 reads LNHDA; CDR2 reads SQIVND (reference sequence). V was shortened by 4 bases and J by 6 bases, with 12 bases between the two germline ends. The CDR3 spans 14 residues. The CDR3 protein is CASSTGWLAGELFF. The DNA of the CDR3 is TGTGCCAGTAGTACGGGGTGGCTGGCCGGGGAGCTGTTTTTT.

In this sample, this clonotype turned up many times. The genes are TRBV15 and TRBJ2-4; the D gene could be TRBD1 or TRBD2 (6 bases each). Germline-derived CDR1 and CDR2 are LNHNV and YYDKDF (reference sequence). Trimming cost V 0 bases and J 6 bases, with 15 bases left between them. The length of the CDR3 is 16 residues. The CDR3 region is CATSRDRGGTRNIQYF. CDR3 bases: TGTGCCACCAGCAGAGATCGAGGGGGGACCCGAAACATTCAGTACTTC.

The J gene is TRBJ1-1, the V gene TRBV19; TRBD1 aligns across 8 bases. Germline CDR1 and CDR2: LNHDA and SQIVND (reference sequence). CDR3 length: 15 amino acids. The ends lost 6 bases at V and 5 bases at J; junction bases unmatched: 11. The DNA for the CDR3 is TGTGCCAGTAGCCCTACCAGGGGGCTTTTTACTGAAGCTTTCTTT. It codes for CASSPTRGLFTEAFF.

In its sample, this clonotype was seen a few times. The V and J genes are TRBV4-3 and TRBJ2-7; 7 bases map to TRBD1. The CDR3 contains 15 residues. Germline values: CDR1 LGHNA, CDR2 YSLEER. V shed 1 base, J shed 3 bases, and the junction held 6 bases outside the gene matches. This CDR3 reads CASSQATGLRYEQYF. Written as DNA, the CDR3 is TGCGCCAGCAGCCAAGCGACAGGGCTACGCTACGAGCAGTACTTC.

The chain carries TRBV29-1 and TRBJ2-2, with a tentative D call TRBD1 (6 bases). Germline V gives CDR1 SQVTM, CDR2 ANQGSEA. The CDR3 length is 13 residues. Deletions cut 0 bases from V and 5 bases from J, with 7 bases between. CDR3 bases: TGCAGCGTTGAAGACAGGGGAACCGGGGAGCTGTTTTTT. As protein: CSVEDRGTGELFF.